This T cell receptor (beta chain) is drawn from a study of CD8 T cells in Susac syndrome (dated by TCRdb to 2018 to 2020). Some background on the complete study: Repertoire sequencing was used to test whether CD8+ T cell activation and differentiation in Susac syndrome was antigen driven.

Points on this clonotype: Its recognized antigen is unknown. The record has no base qualities; no much larger clone is one base away.

Via the germline V gene, CDR1 is MGHRA and CDR2 YSYEKL. There are 16 amino acids in the CDR3, from cysteine to phenylalanine inclusive. The only DNA kept is the CDR3, 48 bases in frame from the first base. Trimming at the junction amounts to 0 bases on V and 2 bases on J, and the germline ends lie 13 bases apart. On the study overall, not on this receptor specifically: The study acknowledged that relatively few individuals were included in the TCR sequencing and HLA analysis.

Peripheral blood CD8+ and CD4+ T cells from healthy donors, Susac syndrome patients and multiple sclerosis patients were profiled by high-throughput TCR beta sequencing. The healthy donors served as controls matched for age and sex. CD8+ TEMRA cells were enriched by FACS, while bulk CD8+ and CD4+ T cells were purified by magnetic negative isolation. Blood was collected in EDTA tubes and processed within 24 hours, with PBMCs isolated through density gradient centrifugation. PBMCs destined for TCR sequencing were cryopreserved in liquid nitrogen and later thawed in a 37 °C water bath. Purity of sorted or isolated CD4+, CD8+ and CD8+ TEMRA cells was at least 90%. RNA was extracted using the RNeasy kit, and roughly 0.5 to 1 microgram was reverse transcribed with random hexamers. The immunoSEQ multiplex PCR assay, covering 54 Vbeta and 13 Jbeta segments, was used to amplify TCR beta CDR3 regions. Bias from PCR amplification was corrected by using a synthetic template baseline for primer optimization and for computational correction. The published analysis was carried out like this. Reads were annotated to V, D and J genes per IMGT and analyzed with immunoSEQ Analyzer, keeping only productive sequences. Clonality was computed as one minus Shannon entropy normalized by log2 of the number of productive unique sequences. Public and private clones were assessed among the 100 most prevalent clones of each patient and control. Clones were defined as Susac-specific if absent from the healthy and MS cohorts, from 900 to 1,300 published viral clones and from other ImmuneACCESS disease sequences. The public reads were run again by TCRdb, first through fastp at Q25 and then through MiXCR, and only productive beta chains were kept. Rows are combined by CDR3 protein, so each entry shows the most common genes and DNA. Clone size and V and J calls follow TCRdb, not the original study. The sample profile shows 150,000 to 200,000 distinct CDR3 sequences; roughly 92% of them were found once. Clones ranked in the top ten supply approximately 0.098% of the sample.

The source of this sequence is a human donor in good health. The chain was built from TRBV4-1 and TRBJ2-5; the D gene is unclear. The specimen sequenced was CD4+ T cells from PBMCs. The CDR3 region reads CASSQDGRPNQETQYF. The nucleotides read TGCGCCAGCAGCCAAGATGGGCGTCCTAATCAAGAGACCCAGTACTTC.